The entry below gives a single TCR beta chain sequence along with its context. This CDR3 is built from 17 residues. V shed 2 bases, J shed 0 bases, and the junction held 6 bases outside the gene matches. Germline CDR1 reads SNHLY; CDR2 reads FYNNEI. Based on clinical symptoms, serum thyroxine and TRAb, thyroid ultrasound and orbital computed tomography, diagnoses were reached. The data belong to a study of T cells in Graves' hyperthyroidism and ophthalmopathy. Researchers amplified the TCR beta CDR3 regions from RNA transcripts. During a first-round RT-PCR of the TCR CDR3, the HTBI primer set was used. TCRdb reanalysed the multiplex PCR reads using MiXCR and keeps one entry per CDR3 protein. The sample yields about 200,000 distinct CDR3 sequences, 17% seen once.

This chain uses TRBV2 with TRBJ2-2; 7 nucleotides match TRBD1. The receptor comes from a woman aged 45-59 years with Graves' hyperthyroidism. The sequenced material came from blood. The CDR3 spells CASSEIFTGANTGELFF. Written as DNA, the CDR3 is TGTGCCAGCAGTGAAATCTTTACAGGGGCGAACACCGGGGAGCTGTTTTTT.